The 2 T cell receptor beta chains listed next were all sequenced from one sample in a study of OX40 agonist ivuxolimab in advanced cancers. TCRdb's copy holds only in-frame clones and misses some; the assay was immunoSEQ multiplex PCR. This table has 90,000 or so clones, about 94% appearing once. Sample: CD4+ or CD8+ T cells sorted from blood, taken in a trial of the OX40 agonist ivuxolimab. These receptors all stem from an adult with an advanced solid tumor such as melanoma, head and neck, liver or kidney cancer.

This clone has just one count. The chain combines TRBV10-3 with TRBJ2-3; 7 bases fit TRBD1. The CDR3 consists of 13 residues. The germline CDR1 and CDR2 sequences are ENHRY and SYGVKD. The V segment lost 5 bases and the J segment 14 bases; nucleotides outside the gene matches: 13. The CDR3 region is CAISLGQAEQRYF. The CDR3 DNA reads as TGTGCCATCAGTCTCGGACAGGCCGAACAAAGGTATTTT.

The chain recombines TRBV21-1 with TRBJ1-5; the table's TRBD1 call for D was not verified on the DNA. TRBV21-1 is described as a pseudogene. CDR3 length: 18 amino acids. CDR3 region: CASSKLLEDRTDYRPQHF. CDR3 bases: TGTGCCAGCAGCAAATTACTTGAAGACCGGACAGACTATCGGCCCCAGCATTTT.